The next 17 T cell receptor beta chains were all read from a single sample in a study of long-term antiretroviral therapy in people with HIV. immunoSEQ v3.0 was run at survey level. The repertoire was sequenced with immunoSEQ multiplex PCR; TCRdb's copy has only in-frame clones and lacks some. The table records 15,000 to 20,000 clones, around 90% of them present only once. The sample was unsorted PBMCs, taken 2.1 years after starting antiretroviral therapy. These receptors originate from a man aged 18 to 30 with HIV.

V is TRBV7-9 and J is TRBJ2-7, with 7 positions matching TRBD1. The germline gives CDR1 SEHNR, CDR2 FQNEAQ (reference sequence). This CDR3 is built from 14 residues. Unmatched junction bases numbered 4, after V lost 5 bases and J lost 0 bases. The CDR3 spells CASSLDRSSYEQYF. The CDR3 DNA reads as TGTGCCAGCAGCCTGGACAGGTCCTCCTACGAGCAGTACTTC.

The chain recombines TRBV29-1 with TRBJ1-2; D is ambiguous. With 5 bases removed from V and 3 bases from J, the gap between germline ends came to 13 bases. Germline V gene sequence: CDR1 SQVTM, CDR2 ANQGSEA. The CDR3 has 13 residues. Here the CDR3 reads CSVLAGKDYGYTF. As DNA, the CDR3 is TGCAGCGTTCTGGCCGGTAAGGACTATGGCTACACCTTC.

V gene TRBV5-6 combines with J gene TRBJ1-2; 7 positions agree with TRBD1. Germline trimming cut 4 bases from V and 7 bases from J; bases unmatched to any gene: 7. This CDR3 spans 13 amino acids. Looked up from germline, CDR1 is SGHDT and CDR2 is YYEEEE. The CDR3 region is CASSQTGKVGYTF. The CDR3 DNA is TGTGCCAGCAGCCAGACAGGGAAAGTTGGCTACACCTTC.

CDR3 in amino acids: CASSSQRGNTEAFF. In nucleotides, the CDR3 is TGCGCCAGCAGCTCGCAACGGGGGAACACTGAAGCTTTCTTT. The gene calls are TRBV5-1 and TRBJ1-1; D is unclear. V lost 3 bases and J 1 base, leaving 10 bases between the germline ends. CDR1 is SGHRS, CDR2 YFSETQ, per germline. The CDR3 runs 14 residues.

DNA for the CDR3: TGTGCCAGCAGGCCGGATCGCACCGGGGAGCTGTTTTTT. Its protein product is CASRPDRTGELFF. The rearrangement joins TRBV27 to TRBJ2-2; no firm D call. The CDR3 extends over 13 amino acids. Germline assignment: CDR1 MNHEY and CDR2 SMNVEV (reference sequence). Trimming took off 6 bases at V and 4 bases at J, with 9 bases between the two ends.

The chain employs TRBV6-5 and TRBJ1-1, with unresolved D. V lost 7 bases and J 6 bases, leaving 18 bases between the germline ends. The CDR3 is 14 residues long. Germline CDR1 MNHEY, CDR2 SVGAGI. The CDR3 DNA reads as TGTGCCAGCACCTACCTCCGGGGAACCCCTGAAGCTTTCTTT. The encoded protein is CASTYLRGTPEAFF.

V usage is TRBV7-9 and J usage is TRBJ1-1; maybe TRBD1 (6 bases). Germline assignment: CDR1 SEHNR and CDR2 FQNEAQ (reference sequence). The CDR3 totals 16 residues. V lost 2 bases and J lost 8, with 21 bases in between. CDR3 in amino acids: CASSLTQGAARREAFF. CDR3 nucleotide sequence: TGTGCCAGCAGCTTAACACAGGGCGCGGCCAGACGCGAAGCTTTCTTT.

The chain couples TRBV7-9 to TRBJ2-3; D not certain. The CDR3 is 14 residues long. Looked up from germline, CDR1 is SEHNR and CDR2 is FQNEAQ (reference sequence). Trimming pared 7 bases from V and 0 bases from J, leaving 11 bases between. The DNA of the CDR3 is TGTGCCAGCAAACGAATGGGGAGCACAGATACGCAGTATTTT. Protein product: CASKRMGSTDTQYF.

The chain is built from TRBV6-1 and TRBJ1-2; D unclear. This CDR3 is 12 amino acids long. V was cut by 8 bases and J by 2 bases, with 9 bases left in between. CDR1 MNHNS and CDR2 SASEGT come from the germline V gene. The CDR3 spells CASARRNYGYTF. As DNA, the CDR3 is TGTGCCAGCGCTAGACGGAACTATGGCTACACCTTC.

V and J are TRBV28 and TRBJ1-1; D may be TRBD1 (5 bases). V was clipped by 6 bases and J by 5 bases, with 13 bases between them. This CDR3 is 13 amino acids long. The V gene's germline CDR1 is MDHEN and CDR2 SYDVKM. The CDR3 sequence is CASRPWGGTEAFF. The CDR3 nucleotides are TGTGCCAGCAGGCCCTGGGGGGGGACTGAAGCTTTCTTT.

This clone was recorded once. The chain uses TRBV6-1 and TRBJ2-7; maybe TRBD1 (6 bases). Trimming took 6 bases from V and 4 from J, leaving 19 bases between them. Per germline, CDR1 MNHNS and CDR2 SASEGT. This CDR3 contains 15 residues. In DNA, the CDR3 is TGTGCCAGCAGCCCGAGGGGGAACAGTATTTACGAGCAGTACTTC. This sequence encodes CASSPRGNSIYEQYF.

The sample holds a few counts of this clone. V and J are TRBV27 and TRBJ1-2; D possibly corresponds to TRBD1 (6 bases). In germline, CDR1 is MNHEY, CDR2 SMNVEV (reference sequence). V gave up 4 bases and J gave up 4 bases, with 16 bases separating them. The CDR3 totals 15 residues. CDR3 DNA sequence: TGTGCCAGCAGTTCAAATCAGGGGCTAAGCTATGGCTACACCTTC. Translating it yields CASSSNQGLSYGYTF.

V usage is TRBV7-8 and J usage is TRBJ1-1; D unresolved. There are 15 residues in the CDR3. Deletions cut 3 bases from V and 3 bases from J, with 14 bases between. CDR1 and CDR2 from the germline V gene are SGHVS and FQNEAQ. CDR3 coding DNA: TGTGCCAGCAGCTTGAGGTCTGCGGTGTACACTGAAGCTTTCTTT. Its translation is CASSLRSAVYTEAFF.

The chain uses TRBV9 and TRBJ2-7; the D call may be TRBD1 or TRBD2 (5 bases each). Germline assignment: CDR1 SGDLS and CDR2 YYNGEE. Between the trimmed V and J ends, which lost 3 bases and 4 bases, there was a span of 17 bases. This CDR3 is built from 15 residues. CDR3 sequence: CASSAEGTEIYEQYF. CDR3 in DNA: TGTGCCAGCAGCGCCGAGGGGACGGAGATATACGAGCAGTACTTC. Combining the CDR3 with reference TRBV9 and TRBJ2-7 gives the whole variable domain DSGVTQTPKHLITATGQRVTLRCSPRSGDLSVYWYQQSLDQGLQFLIQYYNGEERAKGNILERFSAQQFPDLHSELNLSSLELGDSALYFCASSAEGTEIYEQYFGPGTRLTVT.

The DNA of the CDR3 is TGTGCCAGCAGTCCGGGGGGGACAGGGGGCATGAACACTGAAGCTTTCTTT. Protein product: CASSPGGTGGMNTEAFF. The chain couples TRBV13 to TRBJ1-1; 12 bases are shared with TRBD1. This CDR3 contains 17 residues. Germline assignment: CDR1 PRHDT and CDR2 FYEKMQ (reference sequence). V shed 6 bases, J shed 0 bases, and the junction held 8 bases outside the gene matches.

This clone was observed once. This sequence joins TRBV7-9 and TRBJ1-2, with D maybe TRBD1 (5 bases). CDR1 and CDR2 (germline): SEHNR, FQNEAQ (reference sequence). Trimming removed 2 bases from V and 2 bases from J, with 24 bases in between. The CDR3 covers 19 residues. The CDR3 protein is CASSLWGPRRAVANYGYTF. CDR3 nucleotides: TGTGCCAGCAGCTTATGGGGCCCCCGCAGGGCGGTGGCCAACTATGGCTACACCTTC.

The V call is TRBV5-1, the J call TRBJ1-4; D is undetermined. The V gene lost 4 bases and the J gene lost 0 bases, with 10 bases spanning the gap. The CDR3 covers 15 residues. CDR1 SGHRS and CDR2 YFSETQ come from the germline V gene. CDR3 DNA: TGCGCCAGCAGCCCCCCGGGAGCAACTAATGAAAAACTGTTTTTT. Its translation is CASSPPGATNEKLFF.